This T cell receptor (beta chain) was identified during a study of cytomegalovirus exposure and HLA in healthy donors (dated by TCRdb to about 2017). Background for the entire study: According to an earlier analysis of 550 to 750 of the donors, 150 million to 200 million T cells yielded 95 million to 140 million unique TCR beta sequences and approximately 300 Gb of sequence data. The study used immunosequencing to profile the T cell repertoires of hundreds of subjects and linked those repertoires to cytomegalovirus serostatus. Across about 370 genotyped donors of the cohort, an average of roughly 230,000 unique TCR beta nucleotide sequences per donor were sequenced, and 15% to 20% of those sequences were non-productive. An earlier analysis of around 640 of the donors used high-throughput TCR beta sequencing to judge whether each TCR beta V gene segment behaved as functional or pseudogenic. The number of typed donors differed by locus: about 620-640 for A, B, C, DRB1 and DQB1; some 500 for DQA1; approximately 610 for DPA1; and around 450 for DPB1. The aim of the study was to test whether cataloging public T cell receptors could identify signatures of past pathogen exposure. Roughly 5 DR-DQ haplotypes were treated as single units for association and clustering because of strong linkage in the cohort. The later analysis used no new phenotypic data to find candidate immune exposures, relying instead on TCR beta sequences and their occurrence across donors. The genetic ancestry cluster associated with self-reported Caucasian donors included approximately 85% of the approximately 410 genotyped donors. An early release covering roughly 640 HLA-typed donors comprised 300 to 350 gigabases of sequencing data and around 80 million unique TCR sequences. Genome-wide SNP genotypes for about 65% of the roughly 670 donors were used in a later genetic analysis, which treated that subset as a discovery cohort. Class I and class II HLA loci were covered by the typing at four-digit resolution. A later analysis re-examined previously published TCR beta repertoires from about 700 donors and added high-resolution HLA genotyping to investigate patterns of TCR occurrence. Every discovery cohort repertoire had been produced on one sequencing platform. A separate validation cohort of more than 100 different subjects was used in addition to the 666-subject first cohort. The study combined high-throughput TCR immunosequencing, statistical association of individual TCRs with disease status, and machine learning to predict cytomegalovirus infection status. Donor age, sex, ethnicity and CMV serostatus were compiled alongside the repertoire data.

Cut back by 1 base and 2 bases, the V and J ends lie 14 bases apart. The CDR3 sequence holds 16 residues, the cysteine and phenylalanine included. Only CDR3 DNA remains: 48 bases, in frame from the first base. Sequences MGHRA (CDR1) and YSYEKL (CDR2) are obtained from the germline V gene. Note on this clone: Its antigen specificity is not known. Base qualities are not provided; no much larger clone lies one nucleotide away.

The cohort consisted of 600 to 700 healthy bone marrow donors. All cohort members were sampled while nominally healthy, although unrecorded immune exposures were likely present. The donor was CMV seronegative and belonged to the group of several hundred seronegative cohort members. A peripheral blood sample was provided by each donor, and peripheral blood mononuclear cells were used for TCR beta sequencing. Genomic DNA was extracted from the blood cell samples with the Qiagen DNeasy Blood Extraction Kit. The study at large found these results: The study listed approximately 150 TCR beta chains as associated with cytomegalovirus. While some public TCRs were present in many individuals, most TCR sequences turned up only very rarely across donors. In both the original and validation cohorts, the classifier was reported to diagnose cytomegalovirus status with high specificity and sensitivity. Because HLA typing was missing for some donors at each locus, association tests included only the typed subset. Roughly uniform sequencing depth across donors was assumed in presence/absence analyses, although this assumption may not hold. A group of highly shared sequence variants was considered likely to be a technical artifact of the sequencing pipeline. A further reported finding was that TCR beta sequences accurately predicted the HLA-A and HLA-B alleles for most subjects in the first cohort. A later analysis reported that several top co-occurrence clusters appeared linked to parvovirus B19, influenza, CMV and Epstein-Barr virus. According to the authors, the approach could potentially be generalized to other disease states and immunological phenotypes. In this cohort, only TCR beta chains were sequenced, and detectable features were limited by the absence of alpha or paired-chain data. Compared with the roughly 700-donor mean, donors in an Asian-associated ancestry cluster had fewer N-insertions in productive TCRs, according to a later genetic analysis. In a later analysis, HLA-associated TCR beta chains showed more clonal expansion and lower generation probabilities than non-associated chains that were equally common. The 87-base-pair reads could not distinguish some IMGT-functional V segments, including TRBV6-2 and TRBV6-3, so those segments were excluded. In a later analysis, the rate of TCR association differed among HLA loci, with DRB1 alleles having the most associated TCRs and HLA-C alleles having the fewest. In vitro tests confirmed that a few of the cytomegalovirus-associated TCR beta chains recognize cytomegalovirus antigens. In a later genetic analysis, a missense DCLRE1C variant was associated with V-gene and J-gene trimming of TCR beta chains, and the association was replicated in an independent cohort. Most CMV-associated TCR beta chains appeared to be HLA-restricted in a later analysis, and the HLA associations seemed to be driven largely by CMV exposure. Linkage disequilibrium might explain the correlated functional status among segregating V segments, but an unknown experimental factor could not be excluded. When HLA alleles, especially DR and DQ, strongly co-occurred, attributing TCR associations to individual alleles was difficult. At a false discovery rate of 0.05, a later analysis linked 15,000 to 20,000 TCR beta sequences to specific HLA alleles. Immune exposure information for the cohort was limited to CMV serostatus. Because counts were too low, some 16 rarely observed V segments, including chromosome 9 orphons, were excluded from the earlier analysis of some 590 of the donors. In an earlier analysis of over 550 of the donors, most TCR beta V segments were observed in productive rearrangements about 87% or about 30% of the time, broadly matching IMGT annotations.

Libraries were prepared through the immunoSEQ multiplex PCR assay. The multiplex PCR relied on a mix of 60 forward primers for TCR Vbeta segments and 13 reverse primers for TCR Jbeta segments. The CDR3 region of rearranged TCR beta genes was amplified from genomic DNA with a multiplex PCR assay. Amplified TCR beta libraries were sequenced as 87-base-pair reads on the Illumina HiSeq System. In the source study's methods: Across the 670 or so repertoires, a later analysis counted 78 million or so unique TCR beta chains, roughly 11 million of which were shared by at least two donors. A nearest-neighbor algorithm error-corrected the raw reads and collapsed the reads into unique sequences, merging closely related sequences to remove PCR and sequencing errors. To assign V, D and J gene segments, CDR3 sequences were aligned to IMGT reference sequences. For a sequence to be retained, a match of at least six nucleotides was required to both a V gene segment and a J gene segment. Rearrangements were classified as productive when the CDR3 lacked stop codons and remained in frame with V and J, and all other rearrangements were classified as non-productive. CDR3 was defined according to IMGT convention as the region running from the second conserved V-encoded cysteine to the conserved J-encoded phenylalanine. Sequences without an unambiguous match to a single V gene segment were excluded from the earlier analysis of 587 of the donors. In an earlier analysis of approximately 590 of the donors, a V segment was called functional when productive rearrangements were above 56.7%, and segregating when the standard deviation between donors exceeded 5%. A statistical classification framework was built to diagnose cytomegalovirus status from the catalog of TCR beta chain sequences. In a later analysis, TCR nucleotide sequences were compared against IMGT/GENE-DB human TR gene sequences so that V and J genes could be assigned. A later analysis assigned CDR3 sequences and most-parsimonious VDJ recombination scenarios with the TCRdist pipeline. A later analysis defined each TCR beta chain by its CDR3 amino acid sequence plus V-gene family, and excluded reads lacking a unique V-gene family. As a way to deal with suspected cross-contamination and a sequencing artifact, a later analysis dropped approximately 570 nucleotide sequences that were highly shared and had low generation probability. In a later analysis, a clonal expansion index for each public chain was calculated from normalized within-repertoire ranks of inferred template counts. Generation probabilities in a later analysis came from a VDJ recombination model fitted to out-of-frame rearrangements, and those results were checked against IGoR. Hypergeometric tests were used in a later analysis to score TCR-TCR, TCR-HLA and TCR-CMV co-occurrence, with a repertoire-size bias correction applied to the TCR pairs. To estimate false discovery rates, a later analysis permuted the HLA or CMV assignments 20 times. In a later analysis, co-occurring TCRs were grouped with DBSCAN, and TCRdist sequence similarity was added when clustering was performed within HLA-allele-positive subsets. Repertoires with fewer than 30,000 or more than 120,000 public chains, plus five repertoires with anomalous nucleotide sharing, were excluded from co-occurrence clustering. This immuneACCESS table, as held by TCRdb, lists in-frame sequences with V and J called but not all clones. Of the missing ones, under half trace to an unresolved V gene in checked studies; the others have no known cause. V, J and clone size were drawn from that table, and D and trimming were deduced from the DNA. This sample comprises about 170,000 clones, about 75% of them detected only once. The ten largest account for roughly 2% of the sample.

The receptor was derived from a female donor in good health and CMV-seronegative. The sequence joins TRBV4-1 to TRBJ1-1, with TRBD1 tentatively as D gene (6 bases match). Specimen: PBMCs. The CDR3 protein: CASSQAQTGTNTEAFF. The nucleotide sequence is given as TGCGCCAGCAGCCAAGCTCAAACCGGGACAAACACTGAAGCTTTCTTT.